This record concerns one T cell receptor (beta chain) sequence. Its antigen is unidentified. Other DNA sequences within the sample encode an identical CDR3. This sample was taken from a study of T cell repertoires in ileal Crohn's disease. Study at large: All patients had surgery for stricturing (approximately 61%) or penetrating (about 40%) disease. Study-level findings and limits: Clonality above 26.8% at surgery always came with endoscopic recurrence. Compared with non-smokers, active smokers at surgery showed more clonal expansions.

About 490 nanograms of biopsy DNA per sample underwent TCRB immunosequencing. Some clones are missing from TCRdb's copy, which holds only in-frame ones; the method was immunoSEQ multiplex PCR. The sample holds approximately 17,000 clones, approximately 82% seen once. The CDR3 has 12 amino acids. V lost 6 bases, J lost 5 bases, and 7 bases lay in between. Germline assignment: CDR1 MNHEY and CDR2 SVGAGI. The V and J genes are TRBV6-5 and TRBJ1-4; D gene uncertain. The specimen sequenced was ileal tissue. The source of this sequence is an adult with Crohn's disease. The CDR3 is CASRGSNEKLFF. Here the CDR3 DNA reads TGTGCCAGCAGGGGCTCGAATGAAAAACTGTTTTTT.